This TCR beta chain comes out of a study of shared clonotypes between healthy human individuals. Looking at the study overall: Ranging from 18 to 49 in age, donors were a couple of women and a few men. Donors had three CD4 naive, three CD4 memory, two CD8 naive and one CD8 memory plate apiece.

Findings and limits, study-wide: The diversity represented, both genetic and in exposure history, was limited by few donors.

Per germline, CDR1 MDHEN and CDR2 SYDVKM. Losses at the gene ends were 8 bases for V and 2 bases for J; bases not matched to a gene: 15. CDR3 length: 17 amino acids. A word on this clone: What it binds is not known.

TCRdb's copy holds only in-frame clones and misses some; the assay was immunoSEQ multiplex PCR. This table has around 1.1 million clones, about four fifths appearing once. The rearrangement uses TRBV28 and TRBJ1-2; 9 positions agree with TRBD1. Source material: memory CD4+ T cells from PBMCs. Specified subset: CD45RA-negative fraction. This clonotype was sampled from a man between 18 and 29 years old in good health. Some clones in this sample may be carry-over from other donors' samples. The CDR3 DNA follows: TGTGCCAGCCTGGGGGGAGAACAGGGGGCGATCAACTATGGCTACACCTTC. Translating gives CASLGGEQGAINYGYTF.